The 23 T cell receptor beta chains below come from one sample, sequenced in a study of PD-1 blockade in classical Hodgkin lymphoma. Clones were sequenced by immunoSEQ multiplex PCR, and TCRdb holds only the in-frame ones, with some missing. The data contain under 80,000 clones, around 75% of them seen just once; the ten biggest clones take up 7% to 10%. Each patient's relapse followed autologous stem cell transplantation, and brentuximab vedotin exposure varied. The starting material was peripheral blood mononuclear cells (PBMCs), obtained before the second cycle of nivolumab. The receptors originated from a human donor with classical Hodgkin lymphoma.

The DNA of the CDR3 is TGTGCCAGCAGTGATAGGACTGACCTCACAGATACGCAGTATTTT. This sequence encodes CASSDRTDLTDTQYF. J is TRBJ2-3 and V is TRBV2; weak D call: TRBD2 (5 bases). CDR3 length: 15 amino acids. The V gene's germline CDR1 is SNHLY and CDR2 FYNNEI. Trimming cost V 3 bases and J 2 bases, with 12 bases left between them.

The chain employs TRBV7-9 and TRBJ2-7; 10 bases agree with TRBD2. Per the germline V gene, CDR1 is SEHNR and CDR2 is FQNEAQ (reference sequence). The V and J ends lost 5 bases and 4 bases, in that order; junction bases with no gene match: 14. CDR3 size: 17 residues. The CDR3 sequence: CASSQEAASGRGYEQYF. CDR3 DNA: TGTGCCAGCAGCCAAGAAGCAGCTAGCGGGAGAGGGTACGAGCAGTACTTC.

This clone occurred once. The genes are TRBV11-2 and TRBJ2-1; D not resolved. The CDR3 runs 14 residues. Per the germline V gene, CDR1 is SGHAT and CDR2 is FQNNGV. Trimming removed 1 base at V and 3 bases at J, with 7 bases between. CDR3 region: CASSLGPSYNEQFF. The CDR3 DNA follows: TGTGCCAGCAGCTTAGGCCCGAGCTACAATGAGCAGTTCTTC.

The CDR3 protein is CASSLQGAEAFF. CDR3 bases: TGTGCCAGCAGTCTACAGGGGGCTGAAGCTTTCTTT. The chain recombines TRBV28 with TRBJ1-1; TRBD1 matches 8 bases. Trimming at V came to 5 bases and at J to 6 bases, leaving 2 bases not matched to a gene. The V gene's germline CDR1 is MDHEN and CDR2 SYDVKM. CDR3 length: 12 amino acids.

The genes are TRBV6-1 and TRBJ1-5; D might be TRBD1 (5 bases). The CDR3 has 16 amino acids. CDR1 is MNHNS and CDR2 is SASEGT in the germline V gene. The germline V and J ends were trimmed by 2 bases and 0 bases, with 11 bases remaining between them. The CDR3 protein is CASSEQGLNSNQPQHF. The CDR3, as DNA: TGTGCCAGCAGTGAACAGGGCCTTAATAGCAATCAGCCCCAGCATTTT.

This clone has more than one count but fewer than ten. The chain links TRBV28 to TRBJ2-7; D perhaps matches TRBD1 (6 bases). CDR1 and CDR2 from the germline V gene are MDHEN and SYDVKM. V lost 6 bases and J lost 0, with 15 bases in between. The CDR3 contains 15 residues. In DNA, the CDR3 is TGTGCCAGCAGCTCAGGACAGTTAAGCTCCTACGAGCAGTACTTC. Translated: CASSSGQLSSYEQYF.

This clone showed up just a few times. The V call is TRBV6-6, the J call TRBJ2-1; possible D gene TRBD2, 5 bases. Deletions cut 8 bases from V and 4 bases from J, with 9 bases between. Germline assignment: CDR1 MNHNY and CDR2 SVGAGI (reference sequence). The CDR3 extends over 12 amino acids. The CDR3 sequence is CASSSGYNEQFF. The CDR3 DNA follows: TGTGCCAGCTCAAGCGGTTACAATGAGCAGTTCTTC.

Worth noting for this clone: This CDR3 is also generated by other DNA sequences in the sample. The chain joins TRBV9 to TRBJ2-1, with TRBD2 matching over 7 bases. Trimming at V came to 2 bases and at J to 3 bases, leaving 5 bases not matched to a gene. This CDR3 region has 15 residues. The germline CDR1 and CDR2 sequences are SGDLS and YYNGEE. DNA for the CDR3: TGTGCCAGCAGCGTGCGGGGGAATTACTACAATGAGCAGTTCTTC. Translated: CASSVRGNYYNEQFF.

This clone was observed a handful of times. The chain recombines TRBV7-9 with TRBJ1-1; D not resolved. The V end lost 2 bases, the J end lost 1 base, and 5 bases lay between the germline ends. Germline-derived CDR1 and CDR2 are SEHNR and FQNEAQ (reference sequence). This CDR3 spans 13 amino acids. CDR3 in DNA: TGTGCCAGCAGCTTAATTCAGAACACTGAAGCTTTCTTT. This gives the protein CASSLIQNTEAFF.

A single count supports this clone. The rearrangement links TRBV5-1 to TRBJ2-7; D possibly corresponds to TRBD2 (5 bases). The CDR3 length is 16 residues. Germline V gene data show CDR1 as SGHRS and CDR2 as YFSETQ. V lost 3 bases and J lost 0, with 16 bases in between. The CDR3 protein is CASSSDGEGGSYEQYF. DNA of the CDR3: TGCGCCAGCAGCTCGGACGGGGAAGGTGGCTCCTACGAGCAGTACTTC. Complete variable domain (other parts from reference TRBV5-1 and TRBJ2-7): KAGVTQTPRYLIKTRGQQVTLSCSPISGHRSVSWYQQTPGQGLQFLFEYFSETQRNKGNFPGRFSGRQFSNSRSEMNVSTLELGDSALYLCASSSDGEGGSYEQYFGPGTRLTVT.

The chain recombines TRBV11-3 with TRBJ2-5, with D maybe TRBD2 (5 bases). Germline CDR1 and CDR2: SGHNT and YENEEA. With 5 bases removed from V and 4 bases from J, the gap between germline ends came to 14 bases. The CDR3 consists of 14 residues. CDR3 protein: CASSPPGGGETQYF. The CDR3 DNA sequence: TGTGCCAGCAGCCCCCCCGGAGGCGGAGAGACCCAGTACTTC.

By share, this clone counts as medium-sized. The chain couples TRBV6-5 to TRBJ2-2; D not resolved. With 2 bases removed from V and 2 bases from J, the gap between germline ends came to 6 bases. This CDR3 is built from 14 residues. Germline CDR1 is MNHEY and CDR2 is SVGAGI. The CDR3 sequence is CASSYGVNTGELFF. The DNA of the CDR3 is TGTGCCAGCAGTTACGGCGTAAACACCGGGGAGCTGTTTTTT.

The sample holds a few counts of this clone. The chain combines TRBV25-1 with TRBJ2-7, with D uncertain. Germline CDR1 reads MGHDK; CDR2 reads SYGVNS. This CDR3 is 14 amino acids long. Trimming removed 3 bases from V and 6 bases from J, with 15 bases in between. CDR3 bases: TGTGCCAGCAGTGACCCCTTGTCAACCGGCGAGCAGTACTTC. Residues: CASSDPLSTGEQYF.

The genes are TRBV28 and TRBJ2-3; no clear D. V gave up 5 bases and J gave up 1 base, with 16 bases separating them. This CDR3 comprises 16 residues. CDR1 is MDHEN, CDR2 SYDVKM, per germline. Written as DNA, the CDR3 is TGTGCCAGCAGTCCACCCCCCCGTAGGGGCACAGATACGCAGTATTTT. Translating it yields CASSPPPRRGTDTQYF. Combining the CDR3 with reference TRBV28 and TRBJ2-3 gives the whole variable domain DVKVTQSSRYLVKRTGEKVFLECVQDMDHENMFWYRQDPGLGLRLIYFSYDVKMKEKGDIPEGYSVSREKKERFSLILESASTNQTSMYLCASSPPPRRGTDTQYFGPGTRLTVL.

This clone was found once. This chain links TRBV2 with TRBJ1-1; 7 positions agree with TRBD1. CDR3 size: 15 residues. V shed 4 bases, J shed 2 bases, and the junction held 7 bases outside the gene matches. The germline V gene has CDR1 SNHLY and CDR2 FYNNEI. The CDR3 DNA follows: TGTGCCAGCAGTGTGGACAGGAGCTTTAACACTGAAGCTTTCTTT. Protein sequence: CASSVDRSFNTEAFF.

The chain combines TRBV12-5 with TRBJ2-1, with TRBD1 as a possible D gene (6 bases). The CDR3 has 14 residues. The germline V and J ends were trimmed by 10 bases and 0 bases, with 13 bases remaining between them. The germline gives CDR1 LGHNT, CDR2 FRNRAP. The CDR3 region is CATAQGSSYNEQFF. Here the CDR3 DNA reads TGTGCTACGGCCCAGGGGAGCTCCTACAATGAGCAGTTCTTC.

The V gene is TRBV7-9, the J gene TRBJ2-1; D gene unclear. This CDR3 spans 13 amino acids. Germline CDR1 SEHNR, CDR2 FQNEAQ (reference sequence). Trimming cost V 1 base and J 2 bases, with 3 bases left between them. The chain's CDR3 is CASSLDAYNEQFF. In DNA, the CDR3 is TGTGCCAGCAGCTTAGATGCCTACAATGAGCAGTTCTTC. Drawing the rest from reference TRBV7-9 and TRBJ2-1, the complete variable domain is DTGVSQNPRHKITKRGQNVTFRCDPISEHNRLYWYRQTLGQGPEFLTYFQNEAQLEKSRLLSDRFSAERPKGSFSTLEIQRTEQGDSAMYLCASSLDAYNEQFFGPGTRLTVL.

The genes are TRBV29-1 and TRBJ1-2, with D possibly TRBD1 on 5 matching bases. V lost 7 bases and J 4 bases, leaving 19 bases between the germline ends. This CDR3 has 14 residues. The germline V gene has CDR1 SQVTM and CDR2 ANQGSEA. The CDR3 sequence is CSAWATQVSYGYTF. The DNA for the CDR3 is TGCAGCGCATGGGCGACACAGGTCTCCTATGGCTACACCTTC.

This rearrangement joins TRBV7-7 to TRBJ2-1; weak D call: TRBD2 (5 bases). Germline V gene sequence: CDR1 SSHAT, CDR2 FNYEAQ (reference sequence). With 3 bases removed from V and 6 bases from J, the gap between germline ends came to 9 bases. The CDR3 contains 13 residues. The CDR3 coding sequence is TGTGCCAGCAGCTTCTCAGAGGGCAATGAGCAGTTCTTC. This codes for CASSFSEGNEQFF.

The chain recombines TRBV2 with TRBJ1-2; a possible D gene is TRBD1 (6 bases). V was shortened by 7 bases and J by 4 bases, with 16 bases between the two germline ends. CDR1 is SNHLY and CDR2 is FYNNEI in the germline V gene. The CDR3 spans 14 residues. CDR3 nucleotides: TGTGCCAGCAAGAGGGGGGAGGGTAGCTATGGCTACACCTTC. Translation: CASKRGEGSYGYTF.

The rearrangement links TRBV5-1 to TRBJ2-3; D might be TRBD2 (6 bases). Germline CDR1 is SGHRS and CDR2 is YFSETQ. The CDR3 loop spans 15 amino acids. V lost 3 bases and J lost 1, with 12 bases in between. CDR3: CASSSSVGGTDTQYF. In DNA, the CDR3 is TGCGCCAGCAGCTCTAGCGTTGGCGGCACAGATACGCAGTATTTT. The variable domain in full, completed from reference TRBV5-1 and TRBJ2-3, reads KAGVTQTPRYLIKTRGQQVTLSCSPISGHRSVSWYQQTPGQGLQFLFEYFSETQRNKGNFPGRFSGRQFSNSRSEMNVSTLELGDSALYLCASSSSVGGTDTQYFGPGTRLTVL.

This clone was seen more than once but under ten times. This sequence joins TRBV9 and TRBJ1-3, with D unclear. V was shortened by 3 bases and J by 4 bases, with 14 bases between the two germline ends. CDR1 SGDLS and CDR2 YYNGEE come from the germline V gene. The CDR3 totals 15 residues. DNA for the CDR3: TGTGCCAGCAGCGCTTACCGGACTTCAGGAAACACCATATATTTT. Translated: CASSAYRTSGNTIYF. Complete variable domain (other parts from reference TRBV9 and TRBJ1-3): DSGVTQTPKHLITATGQRVTLRCSPRSGDLSVYWYQQSLDQGLQFLIQYYNGEERAKGNILERFSAQQFPDLHSELNLSSLELGDSALYFCASSAYRTSGNTIYFGEGSWLTVV.

This chain joins TRBV5-1 and TRBJ1-3; D not resolved. CDR1 and CDR2 from the germline V gene are SGHRS and YFSETQ. The CDR3 loop spans 15 amino acids. The V and J ends lost 4 bases and 1 base respectively, with 12 bases between them. The CDR3 sequence: CASSPAGFSGNTIYF. CDR3 nucleotide sequence: TGCGCCAGCAGCCCGGCAGGCTTTTCTGGAAACACCATATATTTT.